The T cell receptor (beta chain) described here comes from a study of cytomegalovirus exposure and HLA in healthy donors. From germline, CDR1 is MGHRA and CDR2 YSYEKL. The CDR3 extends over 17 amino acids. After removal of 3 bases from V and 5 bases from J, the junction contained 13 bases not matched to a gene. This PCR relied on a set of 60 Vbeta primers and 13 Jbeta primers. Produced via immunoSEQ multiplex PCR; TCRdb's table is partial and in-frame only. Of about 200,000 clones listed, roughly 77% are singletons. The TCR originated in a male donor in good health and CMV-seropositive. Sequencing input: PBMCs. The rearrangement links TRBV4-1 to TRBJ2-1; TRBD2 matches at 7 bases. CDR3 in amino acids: CASSQLSSRGNDNEQFF. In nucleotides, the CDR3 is TGCGCCAGCAGCCAGTTAAGCTCGCGGGGGAATGACAATGAGCAGTTCTTC.